A single sample is the source of the 11 T cell receptor beta chains below, sequenced in a study of T cells in Graves' hyperthyroidism and ophthalmopathy. Amplification yielded TCR beta CDR3 regions, with RNA transcripts as the source. HTBI primers were used for first-round RT-PCR of the TCR CDR3. TCRdb used MiXCR to reprocess the multiplex PCR reads, holding one entry per CDR3 protein. The table lists about 560,000 distinct CDR3 sequences, about 43% of them singletons. The sample taken for sequencing was peripheral blood or thyroid tissue (not recorded which). These receptor sequences come from a woman under 30 with Graves' hyperthyroidism.

This clonotype came up many times. The chain has TRBV7-2 and TRBJ1-6; TRBD1 matches at 7 bases. CDR3 size: 14 residues. With 1 base clipped from V and 10 bases from J, the junction kept 4 bases outside the gene matches. The germline gives CDR1 SGHTA, CDR2 FQGNSA. CDR3 loop: CASSLVDRDSPLHF. The CDR3 nucleotides read TGTGCCAGCAGCTTAGTCGACAGGGACTCACCCCTCCACTTT.

The chain joins TRBV20-1 to TRBJ2-7, with a possible D match to TRBD2 (5 bases). The CDR3 consists of 13 residues. V shed 5 bases and J shed 5 bases, with 16 bases lying between them. Looked up from germline, CDR1 is DFQATT and CDR2 is SNEGSKA (reference sequence). As DNA, the CDR3 is TGCAGTGCTGGAGTTGCGGGTACCGACGAGCAGTACTTC. Its protein product is CSAGVAGTDEQYF.

This sequence joins TRBV10-3 and TRBJ1-6; weak D call: TRBD1 (6 bases). The V gene's germline CDR1 is ENHRY and CDR2 SYGVKD. This CDR3 contains 15 residues. Trimming took off 6 bases at V and 5 bases at J, with 14 bases between the two ends. DNA for the CDR3: TGTGCCATCAGGACGTGGGGGGCAAATAATTCACCCCTCCACTTT. This gives the protein CAIRTWGANNSPLHF.

Worth noting for this clonotype: Possible read error: a much larger clone is one base away. CDR3 sequence: CSTLWGMETQYF. The DNA of the CDR3 is TGCAGCACTCTGTGGGGCATGGAGACCCAGTACTTC. The chain is built from TRBV29-1 and TRBJ2-5; weak D call: TRBD1 (5 bases). In germline, CDR1 is SQVTM, CDR2 ANQGSEA. Deletions cut 8 bases from V and 5 bases from J, with 15 bases between. The CDR3 has 12 residues.

The chain joins TRBV29-1 to TRBJ1-1; no clear D. The CDR3 covers 14 residues. Per the germline V gene, CDR1 is SQVTM and CDR2 is ANQGSEA. V gave up 5 bases and J gave up 2 bases, with 15 bases separating them. CDR3 sequence reads: CSVWSDSDNTEAFF. The CDR3 DNA follows: TGCAGCGTTTGGAGTGACTCGGACAACACTGAAGCTTTCTTT.

This clonotype occurred many times. The rearrangement uses TRBV2 and TRBJ2-5; no firm D call. Germline V gene sequence: CDR1 SNHLY, CDR2 FYNNEI. V dropped 4 bases and J dropped 4 bases, with 10 bases sitting between them. CDR3 size: 13 residues. CDR3: CASSGAERETQYF. The CDR3, as DNA: TGTGCCAGCAGTGGGGCAGAAAGAGAGACCCAGTACTTC.

This clonotype was recorded many times. DNA of the CDR3: TGTGCCAGCAGACAGGGCAGTGTCGCTAATGAAAAACTGTTTTTT. Amino acids: CASRQGSVANEKLFF. V is TRBV25-1 and J is TRBJ1-4; TRBD1 is a possible D gene (6 bases). Germline CDR1 MGHDK, CDR2 SYGVNS. V was clipped by 6 bases and J by 3 bases, with 14 bases between them. The CDR3 is 15 residues long. Full variable domain (remainder filled in from reference TRBV25-1 and TRBJ1-4): EADIYQTPRYLVIGTGKKITLECSQTMGHDKMYWYQQDPGMELHLIHYSYGVNSTEKGDLSSESTVSRIRTEHFPLTLESARPSHTSQYLCASRQGSVANEKLFFGSGTQLSVL.

The chain is built from TRBV24-1 and TRBJ2-5, with D perhaps matching TRBD2 (6 bases). Germline V gene sequence: CDR1 KGHDR, CDR2 SFDVKD. V lost 4 bases and J 4 bases, leaving 9 bases between the germline ends. This CDR3 region has 13 residues. Here the CDR3 reads CATSDPGLETQYF. As DNA, the CDR3 is TGTGCCACCAGTGACCCGGGACTAGAGACCCAGTACTTC.

Ten or more counts support this clonotype. The V and J genes are TRBV19 and TRBJ1-2; D remains unclear. Trimming shortened V by 4 bases and J by 2 bases, and 11 bases separated the two germline ends. CDR3 length: 14 residues. Germline CDR1 LNHDA, CDR2 SQIVND (reference sequence). This CDR3 is CASSTSWANYGYTF. The CDR3 DNA is TGTGCCAGTAGTACCAGTTGGGCAAACTATGGCTACACCTTC.

The chain combines TRBV7-2 with TRBJ2-7, with D possibly being TRBD1 (6 bases). V was trimmed by 8 bases and J by 2 bases, leaving 16 bases between them. Per the germline V gene, CDR1 is SGHTA and CDR2 is FQGNSA. This CDR3 region has 14 residues. DNA of the CDR3: TGTGCCAGCTCCACCGGGACAAGGACCTACGAGCAGTACTTC. Translating gives CASSTGTRTYEQYF.

With respect to this clonotype: A much larger clone differs by one base, so this may be a read error. The rearrangement links TRBV10-3 to TRBJ2-7; D uncertain. The CDR3 runs 13 residues. V lost 3 bases to trimming and J lost 6 bases, with 12 bases between them. Germline V gene data show CDR1 as ENHRY and CDR2 as SYGVKD. The DNA for the CDR3 is TGTGCCATCAGTGACGCGGACCTTAGCGAGCAGTACTTC. Translated: CAISDADLSEQYF.